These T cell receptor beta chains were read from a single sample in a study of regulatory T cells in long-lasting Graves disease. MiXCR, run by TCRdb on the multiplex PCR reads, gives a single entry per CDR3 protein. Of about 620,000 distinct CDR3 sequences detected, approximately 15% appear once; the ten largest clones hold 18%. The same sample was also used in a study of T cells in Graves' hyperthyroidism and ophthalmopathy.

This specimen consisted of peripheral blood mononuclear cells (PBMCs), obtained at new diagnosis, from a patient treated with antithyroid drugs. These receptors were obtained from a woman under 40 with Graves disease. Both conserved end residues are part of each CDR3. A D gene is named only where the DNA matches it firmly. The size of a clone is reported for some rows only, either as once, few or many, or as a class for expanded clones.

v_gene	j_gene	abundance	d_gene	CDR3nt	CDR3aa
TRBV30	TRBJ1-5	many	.	TGTGCCTGGACGGGCCCAAATCAGCCCCAGCATTTT	CAWTGPNQPQHF
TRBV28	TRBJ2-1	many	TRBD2	TGTGCCAGCCTTGGGGTAGCGGGATACAATGAGCAGTTCTTC	CASLGVAGYNEQFF
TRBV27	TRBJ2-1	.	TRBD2	TGTGCCAGCAGTTTGGAGCGGGATCGGGGTGAGCAGTTCTTC	CASSLERDRGEQFF
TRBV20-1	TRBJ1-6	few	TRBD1	TGCAGTGCTAGAACCGGGACAGGGGTTCAGGGTAATTCACCCCTCCACTTT	CSARTGTGVQGNSPLHF
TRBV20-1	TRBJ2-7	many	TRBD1	TGCAGTGCCCCAAGTAAGGGACAGCCCTCCTACGAGCAGTACTTC	CSAPSKGQPSYEQYF
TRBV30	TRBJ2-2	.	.	TGTGCCTGGAGTGTGGGCAGGGTCCGCACCGGGGAGCTGTTTTTT	CAWSVGRVRTGELFF
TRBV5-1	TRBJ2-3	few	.	TGCGCCAGCAGCCTCCAAGGCAGCTCGGCAGATACGCAGTATTTT	CASSLQGSSADTQYF
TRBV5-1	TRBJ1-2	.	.	TGCGCCAGCAGCTTGGTGGCAGGGAATGGCTACACCTTC	CASSLVAGNGYTF
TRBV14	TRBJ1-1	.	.	TGTGCCAGCAGCCAAGCCCTACAGACTTTCTCTGAAGCTTTCTTT	CASSQALQTFSEAFF
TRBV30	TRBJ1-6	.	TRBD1	TGTGCCTGGGGGACAGGAAGGACACCCCTCCACTTT	CAWGTGRTPLHF
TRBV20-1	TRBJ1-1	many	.	TGCAGTGCTCCTCGGCAGGGGAACACTGAAGCTTTCTTT	CSAPRQGNTEAFF
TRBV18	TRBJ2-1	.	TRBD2	TGTGCCAGCTCATACCGGGAGATTAGCGGGAGGGCTAATGAGCAGTTCTTC	CASSYREISGRANEQFF
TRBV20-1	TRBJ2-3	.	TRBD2	TGCAGTGCTAGACCTCCGCGTCCAGGGCCGGGACTAGCGGGAGACTTTAGCACAGATACGCAGTATTTT	CSARPPRPGPGLAGDFSTDTQYF
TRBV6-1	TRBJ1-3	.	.	TGTGCCAGCAGTCAACAGAGCCAGGGGTTCGGAAACACCATATATTTT	CASSQQSQGFGNTIYF
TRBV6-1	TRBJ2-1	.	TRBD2	TGTGCCAGCCAACTAGCGGGAGTTACGGGTGAGCAGTTCTTC	CASQLAGVTGEQFF
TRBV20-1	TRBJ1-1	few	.	TGCTCATCAGGGATAATGAACACTGAAGCTTTCTTT	CSSGIMNTEAFF
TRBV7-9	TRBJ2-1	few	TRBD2	TGTGCCAGCAGCACCCCGGGACTAGCCGTGAGAGAGCAGTTCTTC	CASSTPGLAVREQFF
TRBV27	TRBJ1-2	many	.	TGTGCCAGCAGACTAAATAGTAACTATGGCTACACCTTC	CASRLNSNYGYTF
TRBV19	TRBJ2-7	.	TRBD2	TGTGCCAGTAGTATTCGGGCCCAAGTAAACAGGCGGGAGTTTACCTACGAGCAGTACTTC	CASSIRAQVNRREFTYEQYF
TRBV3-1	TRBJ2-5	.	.	TGTGCCAGCAGCCCTAACGTGGAGACCCAGTACTTC	CASSPNVETQYF
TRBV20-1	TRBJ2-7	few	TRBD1	TGCAGTGCTCCCCGACAGGGGCTGACCTACGAGCAGTACTTC	CSAPRQGLTYEQYF
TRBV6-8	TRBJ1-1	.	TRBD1	TGTGCCAGCGGCCGCCCAGGGGGCCTGAGGAACACTGAAGCTTTCTTT	CASGRPGGLRNTEAFF
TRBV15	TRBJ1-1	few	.	TGTGCCACCAGCAGAGACAGGTCTGCAGCTTTCTTT	CATSRDRSAAFF
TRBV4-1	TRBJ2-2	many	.	TGCGCCAGCAGCCAGTCCGGGGCGAACACCGGGGAGCTGTTTTTT	CASSQSGANTGELFF
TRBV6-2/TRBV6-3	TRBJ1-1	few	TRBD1	TGTGCCAGCAGTTACACAGGGGGCGAGGGAGCTTTCTTT	CASSYTGGEGAFF
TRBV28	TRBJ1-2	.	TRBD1	TGTGCCAGCAAGCCGGGACAGGGGGCATATGGCTACACCTTC	CASKPGQGAYGYTF
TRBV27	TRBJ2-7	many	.	TGTGCCAGCAGTTTAGCAGCGAACTACGAGCAGTACTTC	CASSLAANYEQYF
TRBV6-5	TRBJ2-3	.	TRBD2	TGTGCCAGCAGTTATGGCGGGAGTTATCCAGATACGCAGTATTTT	CASSYGGSYPDTQYF
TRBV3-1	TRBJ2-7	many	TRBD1	TGTGCCAGCAGCCAGACTCGACAGGGCAGGCAGTACTTC	CASSQTRQGRQYF
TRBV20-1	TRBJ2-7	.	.	TGCAGTGCCCTGGGACCGACAACCTACGAGCAGTACTTC	CSALGPTTYEQYF
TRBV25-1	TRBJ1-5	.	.	TGTGCCAGCAGTAATATCGGGGAAAATCAGCCCCAGCATTTT	CASSNIGENQPQHF
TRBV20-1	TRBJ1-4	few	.	TGCAGTGCCCTTGGGAAGGGGGAAAAACTGTTTTTT	CSALGKGEKLFF
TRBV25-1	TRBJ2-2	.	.	TGTGCCAGCAGAGGTAATAACGTCGCGGGGGAGCTGTTTTTT	CASRGNNVAGELFF
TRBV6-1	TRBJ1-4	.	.	TGTGCCAGCAGGGAATGGGGGGATGGTGAAAAACTGTTTTTT	CASREWGDGEKLFF
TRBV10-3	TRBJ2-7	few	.	TGTGCCACCAAAAGCGGACCATCCTACGAGCAGTACTTC	CATKSGPSYEQYF